The rows below give T cell receptor beta chains drawn from one sample of a study of shared clonotypes between healthy human individuals. The method was immunoSEQ multiplex PCR; TCRdb's version includes in-frame clones alone and lacks a portion of them. The sample gives approximately 940,000 clones, approximately 76% of which show up once; about 1.5% is in the top ten. The sequencing sample was made of memory CD4+ T cells sorted from blood. Receptors originate from a man younger than 30 in good health. Each CDR3 is given with its conserved first and last residue. The order of the fields is clone size, V gene, D gene, J gene, CDR3 DNA, CDR3 protein. The D gene is left open where the match is weak. Part of the rows lack a size; the others show once, few, many or a class for expanded clones.

>NA|TRBV10-1|NA|TRBJ1-3
TGCGCCAGCAGTCCTGGGGACTTCTCTGGAAACACCATATATTTT
CASSPGDFSGNTIYF
>few|TRBV2|NA|TRBJ2-7
TGTGCCAGCACTCTGGACGGCTACGAGCAGTACTTC
CASTLDGYEQYF
>NA|TRBV7-6|TRBD1|TRBJ2-2
TGTGCCAGCACCAAGGGACAGGAGAACACCGGGGAGCTGTTTTTT
CASTKGQENTGELFF
>few|TRBV5-1|TRBD2|TRBJ2-2
TGCGCCAGCAGCTTTACCGGACTAGCGGTTAACACCGGGGAGCTGTTTTTT
CASSFTGLAVNTGELFF
>NA|TRBV5-1|NA|TRBJ2-1
TGCGCCAGCAGCGTCAGGGGAGATGAGCAGTTCTTC
CASSVRGDEQFF
>once|TRBV28|TRBD1|TRBJ2-7
TGTGCCAGCTGTGGGACAGGGGGATGGTACGAGCAGTACTTC
CASCGTGGWYEQYF
>few|TRBV9|NA|TRBJ1-6
TGTGCCAGCAGCGCAAGCTATTGGACGGGAAATTCACCCCTCCACTTT
CASSASYWTGNSPLHF
>NA|TRBV21-1|NA|TRBJ1-3
TGTGCCAGCAGCAAAGAGATGTGGGCTCGAAACACCATATATTTT
CASSKEMWARNTIYF
>NA|TRBV27|NA|TRBJ1-1
TGTGCCAGCAGTCCTCATGGACAGTACACTGAAGCTTTCTTT
CASSPHGQYTEAFF
>NA|TRBV7-9|NA|TRBJ2-5
TGTGCCAGCAGCTTACGGCAGGATTATGGAAGGACCCAGTACTTC
CASSLRQDYGRTQYF
>few|TRBV29-1|NA|TRBJ2-2
TGCAGCGTGCCGACGGTGACGAACACCGGGGAGCTGTTTTTT
CSVPTVTNTGELFF
>NA|TRBV18|NA|TRBJ1-6
TGTGCCAGCTCACTTGGACGAGTCGCAGGATCACCCCTCCACTTT
CASSLGRVAGSPLHF
>NA|TRBV6-5|NA|TRBJ1-3
TGTGCCAGCAGTTACGACAGCCTCTCTGGAAACACCATATATTTT
CASSYDSLSGNTIYF
>once|TRBV5-1|TRBD2|TRBJ2-7
TGCGCCAGCAGCTTGGATCTAGCGGGATTCTACGAGCAGTACTTC
CASSLDLAGFYEQYF
>NA|TRBV6-1|NA|TRBJ1-1
TGTGCCAGCAGTGATGGGGCCAAGGGGACTGAAGCTTTCTTT
CASSDGAKGTEAFF
>NA|TRBV30|NA|TRBJ1-2
TGTGCCTGGGTCGACAATAACTATGGCTACACCTTC
CAWVDNNYGYTF
>NA|TRBV28|NA|TRBJ1-6
TGTGCCAGCACCCAAGACCCAGGGGTAAATAATTCACCCCTCCACTTT
CASTQDPGVNNSPLHF
>NA|TRBV12-5|NA|TRBJ1-1
TGTGCTAGTGGTTTAGGAACAGGCGCTGAAGCTTTCTTT
CASGLGTGAEAFF
>few|TRBV19|TRBD1|TRBJ1-5
TGTGCCAGTAGGACAGGGAACCTCAATCAGCCCCAGCATTTT
CASRTGNLNQPQHF
>NA|TRBV14|NA|TRBJ2-2
TGTGCCAGCAGCCTCCACGGGGGAAGGTTCGACGGGGAGCTGTTTTTT
CASSLHGGRFDGELFF
>NA|TRBV19|TRBD1|TRBJ1-1
TGTGCCAGTCGAGCAGGGGGCTTGAAGGCTTTCTTT
CASRAGGLKAFF
>NA|TRBV5-4|TRBD2|TRBJ2-1
TGTGCCAGCAGCTTGTCCCCAGGACGGGGGGACAATGAGCAGTTCTTC
CASSLSPGRGDNEQFF
>NA|TRBV2|TRBD1|TRBJ1-6
TGTGCCAGCAATACGGACAGGGGGCAACAGAATTCACCCCTCCACTTT
CASNTDRGQQNSPLHF
>NA|TRBV5-8|NA|TRBJ2-7
TGTGCCAGCAGCCCGGGACAAAAGGGGGAGCAGTACTTC
CASSPGQKGEQYF
>NA|TRBV7-2|NA|TRBJ2-5
TGTGCCAGCAGCGGTTTTCTTTCGGGGAGATCAGAGACCCAGTACTTC
CASSGFLSGRSETQYF
>NA|TRBV15|TRBD1|TRBJ1-1
TGTGCCACCAGCAGACAGGGGGACGCCACTGAAGCTTTCTTT
CATSRQGDATEAFF
>NA|TRBV7-2|NA|TRBJ2-1
TGTGCCAGCACCCCTTACGGAGGGTACAATGAGCAGTTCTTC
CASTPYGGYNEQFF
>NA|TRBV5-1|TRBD1|TRBJ1-2
TGCGCCAGCAGCCCGCGGACAGGGGGCAGTAATGGCTACACCTTC
CASSPRTGGSNGYTF
>NA|TRBV5-5|NA|TRBJ1-5
TGTGCCAGCAGCCCACAAACAGGGACGAATCAGCCCCAGCATTTT
CASSPQTGTNQPQHF
>NA|TRBV15|NA|TRBJ2-5
TGTGCCACCAGCAGAGATTTTGCGGAGACCCAGTACTTC
CATSRDFAETQYF
>NA|TRBV6-1|NA|TRBJ2-3
TGTGCCAGCGTTCAGGGAGATACGCAGTATTTT
CASVQGDTQYF
>NA|TRBV28|TRBD1|TRBJ1-5
TGTGCCAGCAGACGGGGACAGGTCAGCAATCAGCCCCAGCATTTT
CASRRGQVSNQPQHF
>many|TRBV5-5|TRBD1|TRBJ2-7
TGTGCCAGCAGCTTACAGGACAGGGGGCGGTACGAGCAGTACTTC
CASSLQDRGRYEQYF
>few|TRBV5-1|TRBD1|TRBJ1-3
TGCGCCAGCAGCACCGAGGGGGCCGGAAACACCATATATTTT
CASSTEGAGNTIYF
>NA|TRBV5-1|NA|TRBJ1-1
TGCGCCAGCAGCTGGTCGACGGGAGGTACTGAAGCTTTCTTT
CASSWSTGGTEAFF
>NA|TRBV4-3|TRBD1|TRBJ2-5
TGCGCCAGCAGCCAAGGGGGACAGCAGTCATTACGGACCCAGTACTTC
CASSQGGQQSLRTQYF
>NA|TRBV2|TRBD1|TRBJ2-5
TGTGCCAGCTCCCGGGAAACAGGGGGCTTTATCTGGGAGACCCAGTACTTC
CASSRETGGFIWETQYF
>NA|TRBV30|NA|TRBJ1-5
TGTGCCTGGACCGACAGGTCTGAGGGGCAGGCCCAGCATTTT
CAWTDRSEGQAQHF
>NA|TRBV27|NA|TRBJ2-3
TGTGCCAGTAGGCCCCTAAGGACAGATACGCAGTATTTT
CASRPLRTDTQYF
>few|TRBV5-1|NA|TRBJ2-1
TGCGCCAGCAAACTAAACGCCGGTGAGCAGTTCTTC
CASKLNAGEQFF
>NA|TRBV9|NA|TRBJ1-1
TGTGCCAGCAGCGTAAACGTGGCCACTGAAGCTTTCTTT
CASSVNVATEAFF
>NA|TRBV6-1|TRBD2|TRBJ2-4
TGTGCCAGCAGTGTCGGGAGGAGTGTTGACATTCAGTACTTC
CASSVGRSVDIQYF
>few|TRBV7-6|TRBD2|TRBJ2-5
TGTGCCAGCAGCTTTTTCGGGACTAGCGGAGAGACCCAGTACTTC
CASSFFGTSGETQYF
>NA|TRBV19|TRBD2|TRBJ2-3
TGTGCCAGTAGGGACCTAGCGGGAGGAGATACGCAGTATTTT
CASRDLAGGDTQYF
>NA|TRBV10-3|NA|TRBJ1-4
TGTGCCATCAGCAATGACGGATTTAATGAAAAACTGTTTTTT
CAISNDGFNEKLFF
>NA|TRBV5-6|TRBD1|TRBJ2-2
TGTGCCAGCAGCGGCGGACAGGGGATCACCGGGGAGCTGTTTTTT
CASSGGQGITGELFF
>NA|TRBV7-8|NA|TRBJ2-5
TGTGCCAGCAGCTTAGATACTGTAGGGACCCAGTACTTC
CASSLDTVGTQYF
>few|TRBV30|TRBD1|TRBJ1-6
TGTGCCTGGAGGGGACAGGACCATTCGTCCCTCCACTTT
CAWRGQDHSSLHF
>few|TRBV4-3|NA|TRBJ2-2
TGCGCCAGCAGCCGGATGCAGATGTCGAACACCGGGGAGCTGTTTTTT
CASSRMQMSNTGELFF
>NA|TRBV11-2|NA|TRBJ2-3
TGTGCCAGCAGCTTCGGGGGCTCAGATACGCAGTATTTT
CASSFGGSDTQYF
>NA|TRBV18|TRBD2|TRBJ2-2
TGTGCCAGCTCACCACCGATAGCGGGAAGGACCGGGGAGCTGTTTTTT
CASSPPIAGRTGELFF
>once|TRBV4-1|NA|TRBJ2-5
TGCGCCAGCAGCCAAGAGTTTACAGGCCGAGAGACCCAGTACTTC
CASSQEFTGRETQYF
>NA|TRBV5-1|NA|TRBJ1-2
TGCGCCAGCAGCCTCTCCCCACCGCAGGGCTATGGCTACACCTTC
CASSLSPPQGYGYTF
>NA|TRBV6-1|TRBD1|TRBJ1-2
TGTGCCACCCGAGAGACAGGGAACTATGGCTACACCTTC
CATRETGNYGYTF
>NA|TRBV19|TRBD2|TRBJ2-5
TGTGCCAGCATGGGACTAGCGGGATTACAAGAGACCCAGTACTTC
CASMGLAGLQETQYF
>NA|TRBV5-1|TRBD2|TRBJ2-3
TGCGCCAGCAGCTTTGGGACTAGCGGGAGCACAGATACGCAGTATTTT
CASSFGTSGSTDTQYF
>NA|TRBV9|NA|TRBJ1-6
TGTGCCAGCAGCGGCTCCCGGCCAGGGCGCAATTCACCCCTCCACTTT
CASSGSRPGRNSPLHF